These 16 T cell receptor beta chains originate from one sample sequenced in a study of ipilimumab plus nivolumab after autologous stem cell transplantation. Here immunoSEQ multiplex PCR was the method, and the copy in TCRdb shows in-frame clones only, minus some. Of some 43,000 clones listed, around nine tenths are singletons. Specimen: PBMCs, collected in a trial of ipilimumab plus nivolumab as post-transplant consolidation. The receptors stem from a male donor with multiple myeloma.

The chain links TRBV7-9 to TRBJ2-5; 11 nucleotides match TRBD2. CDR1 is SEHNR and CDR2 is FQNEAQ in the germline V gene (reference sequence). The CDR3 consists of 15 residues. The V gene end was trimmed by 2 bases and the J gene end by 1 base; junction bases not matched to a gene: 0. This chain's CDR3 is CASSLLAGGQETQYF. In DNA form, the CDR3 reads TGTGCCAGCAGCTTACTAGCGGGGGGCCAAGAGACCCAGTACTTC.

J is TRBJ2-6 and V is TRBV6-1; D may match TRBD1 or TRBD2 (5 bases each). Germline V gene sequence: CDR1 MNHNS, CDR2 SASEGT. V was trimmed by 1 base and J by 4 bases, leaving 11 bases between them. CDR3 length: 16 amino acids. The CDR3 loop is CASSEEGTIGANVLTF. The CDR3, as DNA: TGTGCCAGCAGTGAAGAAGGGACGATCGGGGCCAACGTCCTGACTTTC.

The chain links TRBV4-3 to TRBJ1-1; unclear D gene. Trimming cost V 0 bases and J 4 bases, with 15 bases left between them. This CDR3 has 16 amino acids. CDR1 is LGHNA, CDR2 YSLEER, per germline. The CDR3 is CASSQDAPGSGTEAFF. The CDR3 DNA follows: TGCGCCAGCAGCCAAGATGCGCCGGGGAGCGGCACTGAAGCTTTCTTT.

The chain recombines TRBV28 with TRBJ2-2, with 7 bases that match TRBD1. CDR1 is MDHEN, CDR2 SYDVKM, per germline. The CDR3 loop spans 16 amino acids. V lost 3 bases and J lost 3; bases outside the gene matches: 7. CDR3 DNA sequence: TGTGCCAGCAGTTTTCTTACAGGGGCGGACACCGGGGAGCTGTTTTTT. It codes for CASSFLTGADTGELFF.

V usage is TRBV28 and J usage is TRBJ2-3; TRBD2 aligns across 12 bases. The V segment lost 1 base and the J segment 2 bases; nucleotides outside the gene matches: 7. Germline CDR1 and CDR2: MDHEN and SYDVKM. This CDR3 comprises 18 residues. The CDR3 DNA is TGTGCCAGCAGTTTATCGACTAGCGGGAGCGTAGCCACAGATACGCAGTATTTT. This sequence encodes CASSLSTSGSVATDTQYF.

This chain connects TRBV10-3 to TRBJ1-5, with D perhaps TRBD1 (5 bases). CDR1 is ENHRY, CDR2 SYGVKD, per germline. V lost 0 bases and J 2 bases, leaving 8 bases between the germline ends. This CDR3 has 15 amino acids. CDR3 coding DNA: TGTGCCATCAGTGAGTCGGGGCAAGGCAATCAGCCCCAGCATTTT. Its translation is CAISESGQGNQPQHF.

The gene calls are TRBV19 and TRBJ2-7; 7 nucleotides match TRBD1. J gave up 2 bases and V 6 bases, and 4 bases lay outside the gene matches. CDR1 and CDR2 (germline): LNHDA, SQIVND (reference sequence). The CDR3 is 13 residues long. In nucleotides, the CDR3 is TGTGCCAGTAGCGAGCAGGGGGCCTACGAGCAGTACTTC. Its translation is CASSEQGAYEQYF.

This chain uses TRBV13 with TRBJ2-7; 13 positions match TRBD2. The J segment lost 0 bases and the V segment lost 6 bases, leaving 14 bases of the junction unmatched. The CDR3 totals 19 residues. Looked up from germline, CDR1 is PRHDT and CDR2 is FYEKMQ (reference sequence). The CDR3 DNA reads TGTGCCAGCAGTCTAGGCGGACTAGCGGGAGTAGGAGACTCCTACGAGCAGTACTTC. Translating it yields CASSLGGLAGVGDSYEQYF.

This clone was seen just once. The chain recombines TRBV11-3 with TRBJ2-3; 8 bases are shared with TRBD2. The V and J ends lost 5 bases and 0 bases, in that order; junction bases with no gene match: 1. This CDR3 has 14 amino acids. In germline, CDR1 is SGHNT, CDR2 YENEEA. The CDR3 loop reads CASSPGGSTDTQYF. The CDR3 coding sequence is TGTGCCAGCAGCCCGGGGGGGAGCACAGATACGCAGTATTTT.

This chain connects TRBV28 to TRBJ2-2; D remains unclear. Deletions cut 2 bases from V and 5 bases from J, with 6 bases between. Germline V gene data show CDR1 as MDHEN and CDR2 as SYDVKM. The CDR3 runs 13 residues. CDR3 sequence reads: CASSLLTTGELFF. DNA for the CDR3: TGTGCCAGCAGTTTACTGACGACCGGGGAGCTGTTTTTT.

The chain carries TRBV7-3 and TRBJ2-1, with a tentative D call TRBD2 (5 bases). CDR3 size: 12 residues. V lost 4 bases, J lost 10 bases, and 11 bases lay in between. Germline V lookup: CDR1 SGHTA, CDR2 FQGTGA. CDR3 bases: TGTGCCAGCAGCTCGATGTCGGGGGAGCAGTTCTTC. It is translated as CASSSMSGEQFF.

The chain joins TRBV29-1 to TRBJ2-7; TRBD1 is a possible D gene (6 bases). CDR3 size: 14 residues. Germline V gene data show CDR1 as SQVTM and CDR2 as ANQGSEA. V shed 3 bases and J shed 1 base, with 13 bases lying between them. In DNA form, the CDR3 reads TGCAGCGTTGAGTGGGCCAGGGGATCCTACGAGCAGTACTTC. This sequence encodes CSVEWARGSYEQYF.

The chain has TRBV27 and TRBJ2-7; the match to TRBD1 covers 10 bases. Trimming cost V 5 bases and J 4 bases; bases outside gene matches: 5. This CDR3 spans 14 amino acids. Germline CDR1 MNHEY, CDR2 SMNVEV (reference sequence). The CDR3 DNA reads as TGTGCCAGCAGTCCTCGGACAGGGGGATACGAGCAGTACTTC. Translation: CASSPRTGGYEQYF.

The chain links TRBV5-1 to TRBJ2-2; D call uncertain. From germline, CDR1 is SGHRS and CDR2 YFSETQ. CDR3 length equals 17 residues. V dropped 0 bases and J dropped 0 bases, with 12 bases sitting between them. CDR3 in amino acids: CASSLAIAFTNTGELFF. The DNA for the CDR3 is TGCGCCAGCAGCTTGGCAATAGCTTTTACGAACACCGGGGAGCTGTTTTTT. Looking up the rest from reference TRBV5-1 and TRBJ2-2 gives the full variable domain: KAGVTQTPRYLIKTRGQQVTLSCSPISGHRSVSWYQQTPGQGLQFLFEYFSETQRNKGNFPGRFSGRQFSNSRSEMNVSTLELGDSALYLCASSLAIAFTNTGELFFGEGSRLTVL.

The chain joins TRBV14 to TRBJ1-2; unclear D gene. Between the trimmed V and J ends, which lost 1 base and 8 bases, there was a span of 11 bases. CDR3 length: 13 residues. Germline V gives CDR1 SGHDN, CDR2 FVKESK. Here the CDR3 DNA reads TGTGCCAGCAGCCAAGGACAAGGGTGGGGCTACACCTTC. Its protein product is CASSQGQGWGYTF.

This chain joins TRBV9 and TRBJ1-1; 8 nucleotides match TRBD1. With V trimmed by 3 bases and J by 7 bases, 11 bases remained unmatched. This CDR3 is built from 15 residues. CDR1 and CDR2 (germline): SGDLS, YYNGEE. This chain's CDR3 is CASSEKRTGQSEAFF. The CDR3 DNA sequence: TGTGCCAGCAGCGAAAAGCGGACAGGGCAGAGTGAAGCTTTCTTT. Full variable domain (remainder filled in from reference TRBV9 and TRBJ1-1): DSGVTQTPKHLITATGQRVTLRCSPRSGDLSVYWYQQSLDQGLQFLIQYYNGEERAKGNILERFSAQQFPDLHSELNLSSLELGDSALYFCASSEKRTGQSEAFFGQGTRLTVV.